This is a list of T cell receptor beta chains from one sample in a study of T cell repertoires in cytomegalovirus infection. The antigens these receptors bind are not known. TCRdb re-analysed the reads in MiXCR, keeping a single row per CDR3 protein. The repertoire holds around 900,000 distinct CDR3 sequences, 31% seen once, with 11% to 15% in the top ten. The source was cultured CD8+ T cells from PBMCs, collected from culture after CMV antigen stimulation. These TCRs come from a human donor in good health (CMV status not recorded). Some clones in this sample may be carry-over from other donors' samples. Both conserved end residues are part of each CDR3. D genes are given only for firm matches. Only some rows state a clone size, as once, few, many or a class for expanded clones.

v_call	j_call	clone_size	d_call	cdr3_nt	cdr3_aa
TRBV4-1	TRBJ1-6	few	-	TGCGCCAGCAGCCAAGTAGGGATTTCACCCCTCCACTTT	CASSQVGISPLHF
TRBV27	TRBJ1-1	few	-	TGTGCCAGCAGTCCCGACAGGAGACCACGAGAAGCTTTCTTT	CASSPDRRPREAFF
TRBV27	TRBJ2-7	few	-	TGTGCCAGCAGTTTCGGGGTGGGCCCCCGGGGCGAGCAGTACTTC	CASSFGVGPRGEQYF
TRBV6-5	TRBJ2-2	-	-	TGTGCCAGCAGTCCCTGGCCCTCCGGGGAGCTGTTTTTT	CASSPWPSGELFF
TRBV7-9	TRBJ2-5	-	-	TGTGCCAGCAGCCAAGGGGACCCTTCGGAAGAGACCCAGTACTTC	CASSQGDPSEETQYF
TRBV27	TRBJ2-1	-	-	TGTGCCAGCAGTTACCAGGGGTCCAATGAGCAGTTCTTC	CASSYQGSNEQFF
TRBV5-4	TRBJ1-1	-	-	TGTGCCAGCAGCCCTATTGGGGGGGAGGGGACTGAAGCTTTCTTT	CASSPIGGEGTEAFF
TRBV7-2	TRBJ1-2	many	-	TGTGCCAGCAGCCCCCAGCTTGGGGGGGCTAACTATGGCTACACCTTC	CASSPQLGGANYGYTF
TRBV15	TRBJ1-5	-	-	TGTGCCACCAGCAGAGGTCGGGGGACTAGCAATCAGCCCCAGCATTTT	CATSRGRGTSNQPQHF
TRBV19	TRBJ2-3	-	-	TGTGCCAGTAGAAACCCAGCAGGGGAGAGCACAGATACGCAGTATTTT	CASRNPAGESTDTQYF
TRBV11-2	TRBJ2-1	-	TRBD1	TGTGCCAGCAGCTTAGCTAGACAGGGACCGCCCTACAATGAGCAGTTCTTC	CASSLARQGPPYNEQFF
TRBV6-1	TRBJ1-2	once	TRBD1	TGTGCCAGCAGTCAACAGGGACAGTCAAATTATGGCTACACCTTC	CASSQQGQSNYGYTF
TRBV19	TRBJ1-1	-	-	TGTGCCAGTAGTATAAATGTGGGAGGGGACCATTATAACACTGAAGCTTTCTTT	CASSINVGGDHYNTEAFF
TRBV7-2	TRBJ1-1	many	-	TGTGCCAGCAGCTTAGGGATTGAAGCTTTCTTT	CASSLGIEAFF
TRBV6-6	TRBJ1-1	few	-	TGTGCCACCCACCGCGTGGCAGTTGAAGCTTTCTTT	CATHRVAVEAFF
TRBV11-2	TRBJ2-2	-	-	TGTGCCAGCAGCCTAAGTGGTCGCGGGGAGCTGTTTTTT	CASSLSGRGELFF
TRBV3-1	TRBJ1-1	-	-	TGTGCCAGCAGCCTCGATGGGAGTAGAGAGGCTGAAGCTTTCTTT	CASSLDGSREAEAFF
TRBV4-2	TRBJ1-6	once	TRBD1	TGTGCCAGCAGGGGACAGCCCAATTCACCCCCCCACTTT	CASRGQPNSPPHF
TRBV9	TRBJ2-3	-	TRBD2	TGTGCCAGCAGCCTCCGACTAGCGGGGGAAACAGATACGCAGTATTTT	CASSLRLAGETDTQYF
TRBV27	TRBJ1-2	-	-	TGTGCCAGCAGTTTACTCGCAGGGATGGGTGGCTACACCTTC	CASSLLAGMGGYTF
TRBV24-1	TRBJ1-2	-	-	TGTGCCACCAGTGAAACTCCGCGGGGGCGCAGCTATGGCTACACCTTC	CATSETPRGRSYGYTF
TRBV19	TRBJ2-1	-	TRBD1	TGTGCCAGTAGCGCCGACAGGGGGGATTGGCACAATGAGCAGTTCTTC	CASSADRGDWHNEQFF
TRBV10-3	TRBJ1-2	-	TRBD1	TGTGCCATCAGTGAGAGGGACAGTTCGAACTATGGCTACACCTTC	CAISERDSSNYGYTF
TRBV12-3/TRBV12-4	TRBJ2-3	few	TRBD2	TGTGCCAGCAGTCCCCATCTGGGCGGGGGGGGAGATACGCAGTATTTT	CASSPHLGGGGDTQYF
TRBV6-1	TRBJ1-1	few	-	TGTGCCAGCAGTGAAGTTCTGGAGATCACTGAAGCTTTCTTT	CASSEVLEITEAFF
TRBV27	TRBJ1-6	few	TRBD1	TGTGCCAGCAGTCTGACAGGGGGCGGGAATCTGCCCCTCCACTTT	CASSLTGGGNLPLHF
TRBV4-3	TRBJ2-3	-	-	TGCGCCAGCAGCCTCTCTTCCCGGGACACTCTCACAGATACGCAGTATTTT	CASSLSSRDTLTDTQYF
TRBV12-3/TRBV12-4	TRBJ1-1	-	-	TGTGCCAGCACCGAGATCTCCCTGAACACTGAAGCTTTCTTT	CASTEISLNTEAFF
TRBV14	TRBJ2-1	-	TRBD1	TGTGCCAGCAGCCGGACAGGGGATTTTGAGCAGTTCTTC	CASSRTGDFEQFF
TRBV2	TRBJ2-7	-	-	TGTGCCAGTCCTGAAAGTAGCTCCGGCTCCTACGAGCAGTACTTC	CASPESSSGSYEQYF
TRBV12-3/TRBV12-4	TRBJ2-1	-	-	TGTGCCAGCAGTGCTAGCACTGAGCAGTTCTTC	CASSASTEQFF
TRBV5-5	TRBJ2-6	few	-	TGTGCCAGCAGCTTGGAATTGGGCCCACTTGGGGCCAACGTCCTGACTTTC	CASSLELGPLGANVLTF
TRBV24-1	TRBJ2-2	-	-	TGTGCCACCCAGGCAGGAGGCACCGGGGAGCTGTTTTTT	CATQAGGTGELFF
TRBV7-9	TRBJ2-3	-	TRBD2	TGTGCCAGCAGCCGGGGGACTATCATCACAGATACGCAGTATTTT	CASSRGTIITDTQYF
TRBV7-6	TRBJ2-5	few	TRBD1	TGTGCCAGCAGCTCAGACAGGGGGTTCCAAGAGACCCAGTACTTC	CASSSDRGFQETQYF
TRBV6-1	TRBJ2-3	many	TRBD2	TGTGCCAGCAGTGCCAATAGCGGGGGAGGAATAGATACGCAGTATTTT	CASSANSGGGIDTQYF
TRBV7-6	TRBJ1-1	many	-	TGTGCCAGCAGCTGGAAGGTACAGGATAATGAAGCTTTCTTT	CASSWKVQDNEAFF
TRBV7-9	TRBJ1-1	-	-	TGTGCCAGCAGCTCACAACAGCGTTTGAACACTGAAGCTTTCTTT	CASSSQQRLNTEAFF
TRBV6-6	TRBJ1-1	-	TRBD1	TGTGCCAGCAGTTACCGATCAGGGGGCTCTGAAGCTTTCTTT	CASSYRSGGSEAFF
TRBV6-2/TRBV6-3	TRBJ2-1	-	TRBD2	TGTGCCAGCTGGACCGGGGGGGCCGGGAATGAGCAGTTCTTC	CASWTGGAGNEQFF
TRBV4-3	TRBJ2-4	-	-	TGCGCCAGCAGCCAAGGAAGACTCAGGGGTAACATTCAGTACTTC	CASSQGRLRGNIQYF
TRBV5-1	TRBJ2-5	few	TRBD2	TGCGCCAGCAGCTTCCCGGGACTAGCGGCGTACCAAGAGACCCAGTACTTC	CASSFPGLAAYQETQYF
TRBV7-6	TRBJ1-3	few	-	TGTGCCAGCAGCTTAGTCCTCCTAGGAAACACCATATATTTT	CASSLVLLGNTIYF
TRBV4-1	TRBJ2-7	-	-	TGCGCCAGCAGCCACCTTATGGGGGGTCGGGAGCAGTACTTC	CASSHLMGGREQYF
TRBV5-6	TRBJ2-1	few	TRBD2	TGTGCCAGCAGCTTGGTCGCGGGAGAATGGGGCTACAATGAGCAGTTCTTC	CASSLVAGEWGYNEQFF
TRBV7-6	TRBJ1-1	few	TRBD1	TGTGCCAGCAGTTATTTCGGACAGGGGAAAACTGAAGCTTTCTTT	CASSYFGQGKTEAFF
TRBV12-3/TRBV12-4	TRBJ1-5	many	-	TGTGCCAGCAGTTTGCCGACAGGTGGAAATCAGCCCCAGCATTTT	CASSLPTGGNQPQHF
TRBV6-5	TRBJ2-5	-	-	TGTGCCAGCAGTTACTCCTGGGCGGTACAAGAGACCCAGTACTTC	CASSYSWAVQETQYF
TRBV19	TRBJ1-1	-	-	TGTGCCAGTAGAGAATACACGAACACTGAAGCTTTCTTT	CASREYTNTEAFF